The source of this TCR beta chain is a study of blood T cell repertoires in COVID-19. V lost 0 bases to trimming and J lost 2 bases; unmatched junction nucleotides: 4. The germline V gene has CDR1 SGDLS and CDR2 YYNGEE. The CDR3 totals 15 residues. Sequencing used immunoSEQ multiplex PCR; TCRdb keeps in-frame clones, though not all of them. This table holds approximately 160,000 clones, 85% found once. The table lists this clone with a count of one. A Seattle source enrolled patients during active infection and followed them longitudinally. V is TRBV9 and J is TRBJ2-7, with TRBD2 matching over 8 bases. Sequenced: peripheral blood. The clonotype originates from a woman aged 60 to 75 with COVID-19, enrolled during active disease. CDR3: CASSVGGGRPYEQYF. The CDR3 region has the DNA TGTGCCAGCAGCGTAGGGGGCGGGAGGCCCTACGAGCAGTACTTC.